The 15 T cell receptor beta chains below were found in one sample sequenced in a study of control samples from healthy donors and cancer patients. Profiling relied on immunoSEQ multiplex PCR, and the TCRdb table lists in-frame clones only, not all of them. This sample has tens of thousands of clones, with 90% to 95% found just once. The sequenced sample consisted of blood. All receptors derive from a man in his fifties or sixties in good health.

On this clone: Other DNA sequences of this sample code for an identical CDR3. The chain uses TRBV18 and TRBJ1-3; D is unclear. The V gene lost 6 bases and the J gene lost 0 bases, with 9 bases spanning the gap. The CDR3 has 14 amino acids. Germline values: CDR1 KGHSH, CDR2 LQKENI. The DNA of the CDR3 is TGTGCCAGCTCCCCGGGGATCTCTGGAAACACCATATATTTT. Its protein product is CASSPGISGNTIYF. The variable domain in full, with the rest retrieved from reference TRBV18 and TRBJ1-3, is NAGVMQNPRHLVRRRGQEARLRCSPMKGHSHVYWYRQLPEEGLKFMVYLQKENIIDESGMPKERFSAEFPKEGPSILRIQQVVRGDSAAYFCASSPGISGNTIYFGEGSWLTVV.

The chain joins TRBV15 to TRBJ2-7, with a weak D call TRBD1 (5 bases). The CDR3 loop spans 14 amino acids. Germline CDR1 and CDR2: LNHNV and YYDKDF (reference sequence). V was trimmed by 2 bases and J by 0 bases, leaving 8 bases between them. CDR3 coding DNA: TGTGCCACCAGCAGACAGGGATACTCCTACGAGCAGTACTTC. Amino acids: CATSRQGYSYEQYF.

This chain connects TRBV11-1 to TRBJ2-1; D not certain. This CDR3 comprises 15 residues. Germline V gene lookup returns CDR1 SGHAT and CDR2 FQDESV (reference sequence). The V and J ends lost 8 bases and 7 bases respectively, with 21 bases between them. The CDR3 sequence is CASSPRPLSGNEQFF. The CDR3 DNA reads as TGTGCCAGCTCCCCGAGGCCCTTGAGTGGTAATGAGCAGTTCTTC.

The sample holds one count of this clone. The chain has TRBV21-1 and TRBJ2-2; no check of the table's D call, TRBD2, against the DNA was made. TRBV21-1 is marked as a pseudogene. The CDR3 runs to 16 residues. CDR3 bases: TGTGCCACCACAACAGGGGTGCGGGGGGGACACCGGGGAGCTGTTTTT. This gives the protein CATTTGVRGGHRGAVF.

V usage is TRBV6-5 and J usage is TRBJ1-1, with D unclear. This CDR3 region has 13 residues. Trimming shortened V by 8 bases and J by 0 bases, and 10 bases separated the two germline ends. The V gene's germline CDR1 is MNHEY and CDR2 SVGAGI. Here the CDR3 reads CASGTSMNTEAFF. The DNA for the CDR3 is TGTGCCAGCGGTACCTCCATGAACACTGAAGCTTTCTTT.

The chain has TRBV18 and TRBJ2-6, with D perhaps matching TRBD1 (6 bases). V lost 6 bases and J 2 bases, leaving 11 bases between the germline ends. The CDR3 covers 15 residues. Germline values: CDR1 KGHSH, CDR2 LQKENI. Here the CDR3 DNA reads TGTGCCAGCTCGCCTTCAGGGGCTGGGGCCAACGTCCTGACTTTC. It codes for CASSPSGAGANVLTF.

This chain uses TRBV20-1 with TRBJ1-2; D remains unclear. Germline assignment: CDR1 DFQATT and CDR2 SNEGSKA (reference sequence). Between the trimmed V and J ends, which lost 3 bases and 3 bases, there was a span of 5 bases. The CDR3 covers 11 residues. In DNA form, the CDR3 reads TGCAGTGCTAGGGTCGACTATGGCTACACCTTC. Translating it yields CSARVDYGYTF.

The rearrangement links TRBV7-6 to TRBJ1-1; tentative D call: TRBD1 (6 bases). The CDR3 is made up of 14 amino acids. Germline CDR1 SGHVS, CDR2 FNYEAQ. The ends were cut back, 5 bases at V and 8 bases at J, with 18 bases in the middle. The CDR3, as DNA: TGTGCCAGCAGCCTTCAGACAGGAACCAGAGAAGCTTTCTTT. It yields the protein CASSLQTGTREAFF.

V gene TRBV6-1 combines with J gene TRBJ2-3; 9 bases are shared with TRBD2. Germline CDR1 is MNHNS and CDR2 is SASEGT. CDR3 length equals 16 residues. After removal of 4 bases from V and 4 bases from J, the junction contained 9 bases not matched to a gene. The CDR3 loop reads CASSGAKRGAADTQYF. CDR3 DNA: TGTGCCAGCAGTGGGGCCAAGCGGGGGGCCGCAGATACGCAGTATTTT.

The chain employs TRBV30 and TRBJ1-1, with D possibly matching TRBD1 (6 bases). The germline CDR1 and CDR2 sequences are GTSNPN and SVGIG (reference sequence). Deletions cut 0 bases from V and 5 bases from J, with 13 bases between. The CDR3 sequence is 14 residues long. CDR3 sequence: CAWSVSGGGTEAFF. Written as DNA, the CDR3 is TGTGCCTGGAGTGTAAGTGGAGGGGGAACTGAAGCTTTCTTT.

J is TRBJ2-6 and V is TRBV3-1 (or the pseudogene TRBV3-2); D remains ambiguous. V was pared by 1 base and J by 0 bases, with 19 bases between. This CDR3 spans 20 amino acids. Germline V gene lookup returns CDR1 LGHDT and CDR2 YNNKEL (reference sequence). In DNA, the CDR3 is TGTGCCAGCAGCCAAGGTCCCCTGAAACAGATCTTCTCTGGGGCCAACGTCCTGACTTTC. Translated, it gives CASSQGPLKQIFSGANVLTF.

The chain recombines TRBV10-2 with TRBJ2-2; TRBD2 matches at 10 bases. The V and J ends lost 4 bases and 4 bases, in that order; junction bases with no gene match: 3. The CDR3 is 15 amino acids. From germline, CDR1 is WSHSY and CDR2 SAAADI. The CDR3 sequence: CASSGGLAFTGELFF. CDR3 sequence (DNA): TGCGCCAGCAGTGGGGGACTAGCGTTCACCGGGGAGCTGTTTTTT.

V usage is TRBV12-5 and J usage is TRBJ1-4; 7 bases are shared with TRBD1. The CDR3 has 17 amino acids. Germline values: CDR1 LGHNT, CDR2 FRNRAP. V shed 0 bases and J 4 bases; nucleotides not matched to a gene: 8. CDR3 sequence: CASGLVLLTGNNEKLFF. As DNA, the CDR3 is TGTGCTAGTGGTTTGGTACTGCTGACAGGGAATAATGAAAAACTGTTTTTT.

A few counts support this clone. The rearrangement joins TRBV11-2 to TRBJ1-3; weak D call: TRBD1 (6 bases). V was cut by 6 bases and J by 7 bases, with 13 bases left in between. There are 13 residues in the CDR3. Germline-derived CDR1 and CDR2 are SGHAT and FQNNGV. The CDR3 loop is CASSHDQGNTIYF. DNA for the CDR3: TGTGCCAGCAGTCACGATCAGGGGAACACCATATATTTT.

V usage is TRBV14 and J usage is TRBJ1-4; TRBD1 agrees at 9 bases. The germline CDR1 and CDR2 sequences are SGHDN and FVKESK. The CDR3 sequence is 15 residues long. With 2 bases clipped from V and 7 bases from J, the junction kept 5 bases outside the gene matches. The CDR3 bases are TGTGCCAGCAGCCAAAGGACAGGGGAGGTTGAAAAACTGTTTTTT. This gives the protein CASSQRTGEVEKLFF. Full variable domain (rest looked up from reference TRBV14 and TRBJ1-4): EAGVTQFPSHSVIEKGQTVTLRCDPISGHDNLYWYRRVMGKEIKFLLHFVKESKQDESGMPNNRFLAERTGGTYSTLKVQPAELEDSGVYFCASSQRTGEVEKLFFGSGTQLSVL.